The 24 T cell receptor beta chains presented below share a single source sample, sequenced in a study of a mutant IDH1 vaccine in newly diagnosed glioma. Their antigen targets remain unknown. TCRdb keeps only in-frame clones here, not all; method: immunoSEQ multiplex PCR. Of nearly 30,000 clones listed, about nine tenths were seen once; the top ten hold about 3.5%. Sample time point: week 5, during vaccination. All doses held 300 ug of mutant IDH1 20-mer peptide, with topical imiquimod. The sample was peripheral blood mononuclear cells (PBMCs), taken from a glioma patient whose treatment included an IDH1 peptide vaccine. These TCRs come from a woman in her 40s with glioma. Some clones in this sample may be carry-over from other donors' samples.

This clone was observed a few times. The CDR3 coding sequence is TGTGCCAGCAGCTTAGAGGGCGCGGGAGTAGATACGCAGTATTTT. This sequence encodes CASSLEGAGVDTQYF. The chain combines TRBV7-3 with TRBJ2-3, with 7 bases that match TRBD2. Germline V CDR1 and CDR2: SGHTA, FQGTGA. The CDR3 covers 15 residues. Germline trimming cut 2 bases from V and 5 bases from J; bases unmatched to any gene: 7. Supplemented by reference TRBV7-3 and TRBJ2-3, the full variable domain reads GAGVSQTPSNKVTEKGKYVELRCDPISGHTALYWYRQSLGQGPEFLIYFQGTGAADDSGLPNDRFFAVRPEGSVSTLKIQRTERGDSAVYLCASSLEGAGVDTQYFGPGTRLTVL.

The gene calls are TRBV7-9 and TRBJ2-3; D may match TRBD1 or TRBD2 (5 bases each). The V end was cut by 5 bases, the J end by 6 bases, with 21 bases between. The CDR3 spans 16 residues. Germline V CDR1 and CDR2: SEHNR, FQNEAQ (reference sequence). Here the CDR3 reads CASSKGTSILADTQYF. The DNA for the CDR3 is TGTGCCAGCAGCAAAGGGACCTCCATCCTCGCGGATACGCAGTATTTT.

The V and J genes are TRBV19 and TRBJ2-7; D is unresolved. Germline-derived CDR1 and CDR2 are LNHDA and SQIVND (reference sequence). CDR3 size: 11 residues. Trimming removed 11 bases at V and 3 bases at J, with 11 bases between. The CDR3 region has the DNA TGTGCCCGGCAAACACGCTACGAGCAGTACTTC. Its protein is CARQTRYEQYF.

The chain has TRBV4-3 and TRBJ1-2; D is ambiguous. Trimming cost V 3 bases and J 8 bases, with 22 bases left between them. Per germline, CDR1 LGHNA and CDR2 YSLEER. This CDR3 has 16 residues. CDR3 residues: CASSQSSSGFGGGYTF. The CDR3, as DNA: TGCGCCAGCAGCCAGTCGTCATCGGGGTTTGGAGGAGGCTACACCTTC.

This clone was picked up one time. V gene TRBV5-1 combines with J gene TRBJ1-1; 8 bases map to TRBD1. Germline CDR1 is SGHRS and CDR2 is YFSETQ. V trimming: 5 bases; J trimming: 9 bases; junction bases outside the gene matches: 6. There are 12 residues in the CDR3. The CDR3 bases are TGCGCCAGCAGGGACAGGGCGCCACAAGCTTTCTTT. This translates into CASRDRAPQAFF.

CDR3 loop: CASGGGRQPQHF. Here the CDR3 DNA reads TGTGCCAGCGGTGGTGGCCGCCAGCCCCAGCATTTT. The gene calls are TRBV28 and TRBJ1-5, with D uncertain. Germline CDR1 MDHEN, CDR2 SYDVKM. This CDR3 region has 12 residues. V dropped 8 bases and J dropped 7 bases, with 12 bases sitting between them.

The CDR3 sequence: CASSRGDTQYF. The CDR3 region has the DNA TGTGCCAGCAGCCGCGGAGATACGCAGTATTTT. V is TRBV7-9 and J is TRBJ2-3; D is unresolved. V shed 5 bases and J shed 5 bases, with 5 bases lying between them. CDR1 is SEHNR, CDR2 FQNEAQ, per germline (reference sequence). The CDR3 spans 11 residues. Combining the CDR3 with reference TRBV7-9 and TRBJ2-3 gives the whole variable domain DTGVSQNPRHKITKRGQNVTFRCDPISEHNRLYWYRQTLGQGPEFLTYFQNEAQLEKSRLLSDRFSAERPKGSFSTLEIQRTEQGDSAMYLCASSRGDTQYFGPGTRLTVL.

The V call is TRBV21-1, the J call TRBJ1-2; the table names TRBD1, a call not compared with the DNA. TRBV21-1 has pseudogene status. The CDR3 spans 18 residues. CDR3 protein: CASSTQPPQKTGLYGYTF. CDR3 nucleotide sequence: TGTGCCAGCAGCACCCAACCACCCCAGAAGACAGGACTCTATGGCTACACCTTC.

This chain joins TRBV5-4 and TRBJ1-2; maybe TRBD1 (6 bases). This CDR3 is 14 amino acids long. Germline values: CDR1 SGHNT, CDR2 YYREEE (reference sequence). Trimming cost V 0 bases and J 2 bases, with 8 bases left between them. Here the CDR3 reads CASSLVGQNYGYTF. The CDR3 DNA is TGTGCCAGCAGCTTGGTTGGACAGAACTATGGCTACACCTTC.

CDR3 region: CASSVRPGGGLEAHNEQFF. CDR3 DNA sequence: TGTGCCAGCAGCGTCCGCCCAGGGGGGGGACTAGAGGCTCACAATGAGCAGTTCTTC. The V call is TRBV9, the J call TRBJ2-1; a possible D gene is TRBD2 (8 bases). CDR1 is SGDLS and CDR2 is YYNGEE in the germline V gene. This CDR3 is built from 19 residues. The ends were cut back, 2 bases at V and 5 bases at J, with 26 bases in the middle. The full variable domain, in which reference TRBV9 and TRBJ2-1 provide the parts outside the CDR3, is DSGVTQTPKHLITATGQRVTLRCSPRSGDLSVYWYQQSLDQGLQFLIQYYNGEERAKGNILERFSAQQFPDLHSELNLSSLELGDSALYFCASSVRPGGGLEAHNEQFFGPGTRLTVL.

The table lists this clone with a few counts. This sequence joins TRBV6-5 and TRBJ1-3; D perhaps matches TRBD1 (5 bases). Trimming left V 5 bases short and J 4 bases short, with 15 bases between. From germline, CDR1 is MNHEY and CDR2 SVGAGI. The CDR3 runs to 15 residues. CDR3 region: CASSIGEGFGNTIYF. CDR3 nucleotides: TGTGCCAGCAGTATAGGGGAGGGCTTCGGAAACACCATATATTTT.

V is TRBV28 and J is TRBJ2-3; D is possibly TRBD2 (6 bases). V was cut by 2 bases and J by 2 bases, with 17 bases left in between. CDR3 size: 17 residues. Germline-derived CDR1 and CDR2 are MDHEN and SYDVKM. The CDR3 DNA reads as TGTGCCAGCAGTTTACGGGGGAGTCTGGTTCCCACAGATACGCAGTATTTT. Translating it yields CASSLRGSLVPTDTQYF.

V gene TRBV5-4 combines with J gene TRBJ2-5; 8 nucleotides align to TRBD1. Trimming at V came to 6 bases and at J to 5 bases, leaving 12 bases not matched to a gene. The CDR3 covers 15 residues. CDR1 and CDR2 from the germline V gene are SGHNT and YYREEE (reference sequence). Written as DNA, the CDR3 is TGTGCCAGCACCACCTTGGGATACAGGGGGGAGACCCAGTACTTC. Residues: CASTTLGYRGETQYF.

The chain joins TRBV28 to TRBJ2-7; the D is unclear. The CDR3 extends over 13 amino acids. With 2 bases removed from V and 0 bases from J, the gap between germline ends came to 5 bases. Germline V gene data show CDR1 as MDHEN and CDR2 as SYDVKM. The CDR3 loop is CASSLGLSYEQYF. CDR3 in DNA: TGTGCCAGCAGTTTAGGCCTCTCCTACGAGCAGTACTTC. The complete variable domain, with remaining parts taken from reference TRBV28 and TRBJ2-7, reads DVKVTQSSRYLVKRTGEKVFLECVQDMDHENMFWYRQDPGLGLRLIYFSYDVKMKEKGDIPEGYSVSREKKERFSLILESASTNQTSMYLCASSLGLSYEQYFGPGTRLTVT.

This clone came up a few times. This chain uses TRBV6-5 with TRBJ2-3, with D perhaps being TRBD1 or TRBD2 (6 bases each). The V gene's germline CDR1 is MNHEY and CDR2 SVGAGI. Between the trimmed V and J ends, which lost 7 bases and 3 bases, there was a span of 17 bases. The CDR3 totals 15 residues. The CDR3 spells CASTKEGGPTDTQYF. The DNA for the CDR3 is TGTGCCAGCACCAAAGAGGGGGGCCCGACAGATACGCAGTATTTT.

This chain joins TRBV6-5 and TRBJ1-5; D gene ambiguous. Between the trimmed V and J ends, which lost 5 bases and 4 bases, there was a span of 6 bases. This CDR3 region has 12 residues. Germline loops: CDR1 MNHEY, CDR2 SVGAGI. The CDR3 DNA sequence: TGTGCCAGCAGTACCTCGAATCAGCCCCAGCATTTT. It translates to CASSTSNQPQHF.

The chain is built from TRBV27 and TRBJ2-5; D is unclear. The CDR3 loop spans 15 amino acids. V shed 6 bases and J shed 5 bases, with 19 bases lying between them. Germline V gene lookup returns CDR1 MNHEY and CDR2 SMNVEV (reference sequence). The chain's CDR3 is CASSPILVRRETQYF. The CDR3 nucleotides read TGTGCCAGCAGCCCCATCCTAGTGCGCAGGGAGACCCAGTACTTC.

This sequence joins TRBV5-6 and TRBJ1-2; D is undetermined. V dropped 1 base and J dropped 8 bases, with 15 bases sitting between them. The CDR3 length is 14 residues. The germline V gene encodes CDR1 SGHDT and CDR2 YYEEEE. CDR3 sequence (DNA): TGTGCCAGCAGCTTGAGAGAGTCCCCGTCCGGCTACACCTTC. It yields the protein CASSLRESPSGYTF. Full variable domain (remainder filled in from reference TRBV5-6 and TRBJ1-2): DAGVTQSPTHLIKTRGQQVTLRCSPKSGHDTVSWYQQALGQGPQFIFQYYEEEERQRGNFPDRFSGHQFPNYSSELNVNALLLGDSALYLCASSLRESPSGYTFGSGTRLTVV.

This clone is classed as medium-sized. V gene TRBV5-1 combines with J gene TRBJ2-7; TRBD1 matches 9 bases. Germline trimming cut 0 bases from V and 9 bases from J; bases unmatched to any gene: 10. Germline V gene lookup returns CDR1 SGHRS and CDR2 YFSETQ. CDR3 size: 15 residues. The CDR3 here is CASSLGTDRGAVQYF. The CDR3 nucleotides are TGCGCCAGCAGCTTGGGGACGGACAGGGGTGCGGTGCAGTACTTC.

The chain is built from TRBV7-2 and TRBJ1-1; unclear D gene. The CDR3 is 14 amino acids. Germline V CDR1 and CDR2: SGHTA, FQGNSA. V lost 1 base to trimming and J lost 2 bases, with 8 bases between them. The CDR3 region has the DNA TGTGCCAGCAGCTTAGGGGTAGCTAACACTGAAGCTTTCTTT. Translating it yields CASSLGVANTEAFF.

The rearrangement uses TRBV11-2 and TRBJ2-2; D might be TRBD1 (6 bases). Trimming removed 1 base at V and 7 bases at J, with 10 bases between. Germline V gene sequence: CDR1 SGHAT, CDR2 FQNNGV. CDR3 length equals 14 residues. CDR3 DNA: TGTGCCAGCAGCTTAGGGCAGGGGAACGGGGAGCTGTTTTTT. This translates into CASSLGQGNGELFF. The whole variable domain, remainder taken from reference TRBV11-2 and TRBJ2-2, is EAGVAQSPRYKIIEKRQSVAFWCNPISGHATLYWYQQILGQGPKLLIQFQNNGVVDDSQLPKDRFSAERLKGVDSTLKIQPAKLEDSAVYLCASSLGQGNGELFFGEGSRLTVL.

This clone was counted a few times. V gene TRBV7-3 combines with J gene TRBJ1-5; D call uncertain. This CDR3 comprises 13 residues. V was clipped by 3 bases and J by 4 bases, with 7 bases between them. In germline, CDR1 is SGHTA, CDR2 FQGTGA. The CDR3 bases are TGTGCCAGCAGCTTCGACCCTAATCAGCCCCAGCATTTT. This gives the protein CASSFDPNQPQHF.

The V call is TRBV20-1, the J call TRBJ1-2, with D perhaps TRBD1 (5 bases). Germline V gene data show CDR1 as DFQATT and CDR2 as SNEGSKA (reference sequence). The CDR3 runs 11 residues. Trimming shortened V by 5 bases and J by 8 bases, and 12 bases separated the two germline ends. CDR3 nucleotide sequence: TGCAGTGCTCGGGGACGGGACGGCTACACCTTC. Protein: CSARGRDGYTF.

This chain links TRBV18 with TRBJ1-2; the D is unclear. V was cut by 3 bases and J by 3 bases, with 14 bases left in between. Germline V gives CDR1 KGHSH, CDR2 LQKENI. The CDR3 length is 15 residues. This chain's CDR3 is CASSPPRDPYYGYTF. Written as DNA, the CDR3 is TGTGCCAGCTCACCCCCCCGGGATCCTTACTATGGCTACACCTTC.